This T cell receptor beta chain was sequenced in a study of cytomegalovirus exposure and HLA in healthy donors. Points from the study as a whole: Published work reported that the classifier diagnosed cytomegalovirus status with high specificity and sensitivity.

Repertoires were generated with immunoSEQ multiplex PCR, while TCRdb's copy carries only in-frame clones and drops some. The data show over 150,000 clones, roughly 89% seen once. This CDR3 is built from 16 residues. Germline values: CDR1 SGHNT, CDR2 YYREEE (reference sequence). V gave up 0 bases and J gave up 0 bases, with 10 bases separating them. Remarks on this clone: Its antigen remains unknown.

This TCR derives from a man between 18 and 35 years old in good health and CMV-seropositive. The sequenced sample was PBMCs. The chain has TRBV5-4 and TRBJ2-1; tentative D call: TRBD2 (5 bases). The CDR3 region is CASSLGSGSSYNEQFF. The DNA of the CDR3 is TGTGCCAGCAGCTTGGGGAGCGGTAGCTCCTACAATGAGCAGTTCTTC. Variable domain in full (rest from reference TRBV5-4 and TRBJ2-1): ETGVTQSPTHLIKTRGQQVTLRCSSQSGHNTVSWYQQALGQGPQFIFQYYREEENGRGNFPPRFSGLQFPNYSSELNVNALELDDSALYLCASSLGSGSSYNEQFFGPGTRLTVL.